This paragraph reports one TCR beta chain. Its cognate antigen is unknown. Trimming left V 4 bases short and J 8 bases short, with 10 bases between. This CDR3 spans 12 amino acids. Per germline, CDR1 SGHRS and CDR2 YFSETQ. The data were taken from a study of graft-versus-host responses after intestinal transplantation. Study overall: Isolated intestinal, liver-intestinal, or multivisceral transplants were what recipients had.

Study observations and caveats: Within the allografts of patients who had graft-donor T cell macrochimerism, graft-versus-host to host-versus-graft clonal ratios were high.

Method: immunoSEQ multiplex PCR; TCRdb's copy keeps in-frame clones and lacks some. The sample has some 44,000 clones; approximately 95% are singletons. This sequence joins TRBV5-1 and TRBJ2-1; D is tentatively TRBD1 or TRBD2 (5 bases each). The receptor's source is a human patient who received an intestinal transplant, so some T cells may come from the graft donor. This material consisted of PBMCs, taken about 350 days after intestinal transplant. The CDR3 DNA sequence: TGCGCCAGCAGCCTCGAGGGGTATGAGCAGTTCTTC. Translation gives CASSLEGYEQFF.